This entry lists 17 T cell receptor beta chains sequenced from one sample in a study of CD8+CD57+ T cells in acquired aplastic anemia. Individuals selected for sequencing had exhibited CD8+CD57+ cell expansion on flow cytometry. Using genomic DNA as the template, TCR beta VDJ and CDR3 profiling was carried out. Each CDR3 protein gets one entry after TCRdb re-called the reads with MiXCR. The data hold about 290,000 distinct CDR3 sequences, with roughly 59% observed a single time. The specimen sequenced was sorted CD4+, CD8+, or CD8+CD57+ T cells (not recorded which) from PBMCs. The receptors stem from a human donor with aplastic anemia.

The chain employs TRBV2 and TRBJ2-3; 7 bases are shared with TRBD2. CDR1 SNHLY and CDR2 FYNNEI come from the germline V gene. CDR3 size: 12 residues. CDR3 loop: CTVRGLLGPQYF. CDR3 nucleotides: TGTACCGTAAGGGGACTACTTGGTCCGCAGTATTTT.

The CDR3 here is CASSLADGRAYYGYTF. The CDR3 nucleotides are TGTGCCAGCAGCTTAGCGGATGGCAGGGCCTACTATGGCTACACCTTC. The gene calls are TRBV7-8 and TRBJ1-2; D is perhaps TRBD1 (5 bases). Germline CDR1 is SGHVS and CDR2 is FQNEAQ. This CDR3 contains 16 residues. The germline V and J ends were trimmed by 0 bases and 3 bases, with 14 bases remaining between them.

This rearrangement joins TRBV24-1 to TRBJ2-3; D remains unclear. Germline CDR1 is KGHDR and CDR2 is SFDVKD. The CDR3 spans 14 residues. With 3 bases removed from V and 3 bases from J, the gap between germline ends came to 9 bases. CDR3 in DNA: TGTGCCACCAGTGATCCCACAGATACAGATACGCAGTATTTT. It codes for CATSDPTDTDTQYF.

V is TRBV19 and J is TRBJ1-1, with 8 bases that match TRBD1. The germline V gene encodes CDR1 LNHDA and CDR2 SQIVND (reference sequence). The length of the CDR3 is 15 residues. V was clipped by 4 bases and J by 5 bases; unmatched bases: 9. This chain's CDR3 is CASSTGTGLSTEAFF. DNA for the CDR3: TGTGCCAGTAGTACTGGGACAGGTCTTAGTACTGAAGCTTTCTTT.

The rearrangement uses TRBV7-2 and TRBJ2-5; D is perhaps TRBD2 (6 bases). Germline CDR1 and CDR2: SGHTA and FQGNSA. Trimming took 4 bases from V and 0 from J, leaving 6 bases between them. The CDR3 runs 13 residues. CDR3 coding DNA: TGTGCCAGCAGCTGGGGGGACCAAGAGACCCAGTACTTC. This translates into CASSWGDQETQYF.

In its sample, this clonotype was seen a few times. The chain uses TRBV9 and TRBJ1-6, with 7 bases identical to TRBD1. This CDR3 is 17 amino acids long. Germline CDR1 SGDLS, CDR2 YYNGEE. V gave up 0 bases and J gave up 2 bases; unmatched junction bases: 5. CDR3: CASSVGDRDTYNSPLHF. The CDR3 region has the DNA TGTGCCAGCAGCGTAGGAGACAGGGACACCTATAATTCACCCCTCCACTTT. Drawing the rest from reference TRBV9 and TRBJ1-6, the complete variable domain is DSGVTQTPKHLITATGQRVTLRCSPRSGDLSVYWYQQSLDQGLQFLIQYYNGEERAKGNILERFSAQQFPDLHSELNLSSLELGDSALYFCASSVGDRDTYNSPLHFGNGTRLTVT.

The chain combines TRBV7-2 with TRBJ1-2; 8 positions match TRBD1. This CDR3 is 15 amino acids long. With 5 bases clipped from V and 7 bases from J, the junction kept 12 bases outside the gene matches. The germline CDR1 and CDR2 sequences are SGHTA and FQGNSA. The CDR3 protein is CASSHPGQASGGYTF. CDR3 coding DNA: TGTGCCAGCAGCCACCCGGGACAGGCCTCGGGTGGCTACACCTTC.

The chain uses TRBV7-9 and TRBJ2-7, with 9 bases aligning to TRBD1. This CDR3 is built from 15 residues. V lost 4 bases to trimming and J lost 6 bases; unmatched junction nucleotides: 10. Germline CDR1 SEHNR, CDR2 FQNEAQ (reference sequence). CDR3 in amino acids: CASSSRQGEVGEQYF. DNA for the CDR3: TGTGCCAGCAGCTCTAGACAGGGGGAGGTTGGCGAGCAGTACTTC.

The chain has TRBV19 and TRBJ2-7, with D uncertain. V dropped 1 base and J dropped 3 bases, with 7 bases sitting between them. Germline loops: CDR1 LNHDA, CDR2 SQIVND (reference sequence). There are 13 residues in the CDR3. The CDR3 bases are TGTGCCAGTAGTATAGGGCATAGCTACGAGCAGTACTTC. Amino acid sequence: CASSIGHSYEQYF.

The chain carries TRBV25-1 and TRBJ1-4; tentative D call: TRBD1 (5 bases). The CDR3 extends over 14 amino acids. CDR1 MGHDK and CDR2 SYGVNS come from the germline V gene. Trimming removed 3 bases from V and 8 bases from J, with 13 bases in between. In DNA, the CDR3 is TGTGCCAGCAGTGACGGGGGGGTTGGGGAAAAACTGTTTTTT. Translated: CASSDGGVGEKLFF.

This chain links TRBV7-2 with TRBJ2-7; unclear D gene. Germline CDR1 SGHTA, CDR2 FQGNSA. V lost 7 bases, J lost 6 bases, and 16 bases lay in between. This CDR3 comprises 13 residues. The CDR3 protein is CASKQPGQLEQYF. The CDR3 DNA reads as TGTGCCAGCAAACAACCCGGGCAGCTCGAGCAGTACTTC.

This rearrangement joins TRBV7-9 to TRBJ2-1; D is perhaps TRBD1 or TRBD2 (5 bases each). Germline V gene sequence: CDR1 SEHNR, CDR2 FQNEAQ (reference sequence). The V gene lost 4 bases and the J gene lost 3 bases, with 16 bases spanning the gap. The CDR3 runs 16 residues. This CDR3 is CASSSPEAGRYNEQFF. The CDR3 nucleotides are TGTGCCAGCAGCTCGCCGGAGGCAGGGCGCTACAATGAGCAGTTCTTC.

The chain carries TRBV29-1 and TRBJ1-5; the D is unclear. V lost 6 bases and J 7 bases, leaving 1 base between the germline ends. Germline CDR1 and CDR2: SQVTM and ANQGSEA. The CDR3 is 8 residues long. Here the CDR3 reads CSVQPQHF. As DNA, the CDR3 is TGCAGCGTCCAGCCCCAGCATTTT.

This clonotype was observed a handful of times. J is TRBJ2-7 and V is TRBV20-1; unclear D gene. CDR3 length: 11 amino acids. Per germline, CDR1 DFQATT and CDR2 SNEGSKA (reference sequence). Trimming pared 3 bases from V and 7 bases from J, leaving 10 bases between. CDR3 DNA sequence: TGCAGTGCTAGGGTCACACGGGAGCAGTACTTC. It yields the protein CSARVTREQYF.

This chain uses TRBV7-3 with TRBJ2-3, with D perhaps matching TRBD1 (6 bases). V lost 5 bases, J lost 2 bases, and 17 bases lay in between. CDR1 is SGHTA, CDR2 FQGTGA, per germline. The CDR3 sequence is 16 residues long. For the CDR3, the DNA is TGTGCCAGCAGCACACAGGGTAACCCATACACAGATACGCAGTATTTT. The encoded protein is CASSTQGNPYTDTQYF.

This sequence joins TRBV19 and TRBJ2-1; 7 bases are shared with TRBD1. The CDR3 length is 15 residues. CDR1 is LNHDA and CDR2 is SQIVND in the germline V gene (reference sequence). J was trimmed by 5 bases and V by 3 bases; bases with no gene match: 7. CDR3 protein: CASSIGWTGDNEQFF. The DNA for the CDR3 is TGTGCCAGTAGTATTGGGTGGACAGGTGACAATGAGCAGTTCTTC.

This clonotype was recorded a few times. The V and J genes are TRBV2 and TRBJ2-5; the D is unclear. The CDR3 runs to 15 residues. V lost 6 bases to trimming and J lost 0 bases, with 14 bases between them. Germline CDR1 SNHLY, CDR2 FYNNEI. The CDR3 region is CASRISTGDQETQYF. DNA for the CDR3: TGTGCCAGCAGGATAAGTACGGGTGACCAAGAGACCCAGTACTTC.